This TCR beta chain was identified during a study of blood T cell repertoires in COVID-19. Original methodology: For nucleated cells, counts were estimated from reference gene primer amplification. The method was immunoSEQ multiplex PCR; TCRdb's version includes in-frame clones alone and lacks a portion of them. That table gives V, J and clone size, and the DNA gave D and trimming. Of around 270,000 clones listed, about four fifths are singletons. CDR1 and CDR2 (germline): MDHEN, SYDVKM. The CDR3 extends over 15 amino acids. Trimming left V 3 bases short and J 3 bases short, with 15 bases between. J is TRBJ2-7 and V is TRBV28, with D possibly TRBD1 on 6 matching bases. The TCR originated in a woman aged 40-49 years who had recovered from COVID-19. The sample was peripheral blood. The CDR3 DNA sequence: TGTGCCAGCAGTTTTCCGAAGACAGGAGACTACGAGCAGTACTTC. Encoded protein: CASSFPKTGDYEQYF. The full variable domain, rest sourced from reference TRBV28 and TRBJ2-7, is DVKVTQSSRYLVKRTGEKVFLECVQDMDHENMFWYRQDPGLGLRLIYFSYDVKMKEKGDIPEGYSVSREKKERFSLILESASTNQTSMYLCASSFPKTGDYEQYFGPGTRLTVT.